The following is a T cell receptor beta chain sequence with its context. This specimen belongs to a study of blood T cells in healthy people across ages. The second PCR ran about 6 to 11 cycles with a sample-barcoded 5' primer and J-beta primers. From the 5' RACE reads, TCRdb called clonotypes with MiXCR, one entry per CDR3 protein. Among more than 500,000 distinct CDR3 sequences listed, over 25% were seen once. Unmatched junction bases numbered 8, after V lost 4 bases and J lost 6 bases. The CDR3 consists of 16 residues. Germline lookup yields CDR1 MNHNS and CDR2 SASEGT. These data are also associated with another study on T cells of mothers and their children.

This chain uses TRBV6-1 with TRBJ2-4; 11 positions match TRBD2. Sequencing was done on a sample of blood. The TCR was taken from a boy aged 2 to 10 in good health. DNA for the CDR3: TGTGCCAGCAGTGGTGGTAGCGGGGGGGCGAGAAACATTCAGTACTTC. Its translation is CASSGGSGGARNIQYF.